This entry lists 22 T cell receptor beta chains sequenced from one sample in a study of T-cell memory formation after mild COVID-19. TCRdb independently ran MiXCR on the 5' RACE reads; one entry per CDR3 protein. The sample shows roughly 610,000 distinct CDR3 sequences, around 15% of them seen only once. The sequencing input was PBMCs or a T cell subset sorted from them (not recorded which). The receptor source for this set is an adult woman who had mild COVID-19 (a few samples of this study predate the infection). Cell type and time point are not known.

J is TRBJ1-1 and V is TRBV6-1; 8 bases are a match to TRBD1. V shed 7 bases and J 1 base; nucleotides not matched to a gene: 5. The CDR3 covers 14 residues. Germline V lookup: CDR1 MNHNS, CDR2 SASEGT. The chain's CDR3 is CASTRDRPNTEAFF. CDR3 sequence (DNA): TGTGCCAGCACCCGGGACAGGCCGAACACTGAAGCTTTCTTT.

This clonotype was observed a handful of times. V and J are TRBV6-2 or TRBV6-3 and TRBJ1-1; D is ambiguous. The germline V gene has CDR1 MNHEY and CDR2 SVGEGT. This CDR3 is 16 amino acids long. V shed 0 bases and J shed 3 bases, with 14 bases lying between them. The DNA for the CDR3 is TGTGCCAGCAGTTACTCGCGCAGGTCAGGATACACTGAAGCTTTCTTT. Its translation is CASSYSRRSGYTEAFF.

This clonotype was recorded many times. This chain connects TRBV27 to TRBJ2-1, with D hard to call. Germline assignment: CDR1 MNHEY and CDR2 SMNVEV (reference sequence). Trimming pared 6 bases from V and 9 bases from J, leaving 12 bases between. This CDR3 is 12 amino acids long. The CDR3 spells CASRTHVSEQFF. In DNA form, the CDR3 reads TGTGCCAGCAGAACGCACGTGAGTGAGCAGTTCTTC.

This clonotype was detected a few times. DNA for the CDR3: TGCGCCAGCAGATCATGGACAGGTGGGAACACTGAAGCTTTCTTT. It codes for CASRSWTGGNTEAFF. The chain employs TRBV5-1 and TRBJ1-1; TRBD1 matches 7 bases. Germline V lookup: CDR1 SGHRS, CDR2 YFSETQ. The CDR3 is 15 amino acids. The V gene end was trimmed by 5 bases and the J gene end by 1 base; junction bases not matched to a gene: 8.

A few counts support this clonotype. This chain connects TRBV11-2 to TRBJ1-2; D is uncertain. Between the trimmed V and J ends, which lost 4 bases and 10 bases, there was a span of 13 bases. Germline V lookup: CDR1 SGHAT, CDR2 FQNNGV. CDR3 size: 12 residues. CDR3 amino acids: CASSSVPGYYTF. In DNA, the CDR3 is TGTGCCAGCAGCTCAGTCCCAGGTTACTACACCTTC.

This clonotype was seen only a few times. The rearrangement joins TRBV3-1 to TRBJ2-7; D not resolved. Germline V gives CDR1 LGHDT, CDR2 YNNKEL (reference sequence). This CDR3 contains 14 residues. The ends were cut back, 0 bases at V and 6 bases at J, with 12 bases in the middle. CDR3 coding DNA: TGTGCCAGCAGCCAAGACCCAGGTCCCCGCGAGCAGTACTTC. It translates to CASSQDPGPREQYF.

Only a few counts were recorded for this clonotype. This chain's CDR3 is CSVATLWNEQFF. The CDR3 DNA sequence: TGCAGCGTGGCGACCCTGTGGAATGAGCAGTTCTTC. J is TRBJ2-1 and V is TRBV29-1; D not resolved. Germline V gene lookup returns CDR1 SQVTM and CDR2 ANQGSEA. The CDR3 spans 12 residues. V was pared by 6 bases and J by 7 bases, with 13 bases between.

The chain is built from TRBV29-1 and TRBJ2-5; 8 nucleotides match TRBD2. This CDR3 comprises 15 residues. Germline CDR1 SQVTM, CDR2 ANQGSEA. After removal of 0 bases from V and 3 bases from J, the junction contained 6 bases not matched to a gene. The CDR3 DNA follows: TGCAGCGTTGAAGACGCGGGAGGCGGCAAAGAGACCCAGTACTTC. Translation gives CSVEDAGGGKETQYF.

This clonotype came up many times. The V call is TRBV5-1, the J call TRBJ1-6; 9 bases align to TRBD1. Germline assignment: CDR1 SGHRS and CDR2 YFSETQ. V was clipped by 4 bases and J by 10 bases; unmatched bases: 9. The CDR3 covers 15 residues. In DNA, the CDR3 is TGCGCCAGCAGCAGGTCCGGGACAGGGCGGTCACCCCTCCACTTT. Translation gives CASSRSGTGRSPLHF.

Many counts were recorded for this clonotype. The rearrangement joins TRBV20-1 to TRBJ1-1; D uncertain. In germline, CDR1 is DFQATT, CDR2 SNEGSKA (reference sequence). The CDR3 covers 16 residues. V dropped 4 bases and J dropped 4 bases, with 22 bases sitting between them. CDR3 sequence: CSATAPPAGEGTEAFF. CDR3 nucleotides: TGCAGTGCTACCGCCCCCCCCGCTGGGGAAGGCACTGAAGCTTTCTTT.

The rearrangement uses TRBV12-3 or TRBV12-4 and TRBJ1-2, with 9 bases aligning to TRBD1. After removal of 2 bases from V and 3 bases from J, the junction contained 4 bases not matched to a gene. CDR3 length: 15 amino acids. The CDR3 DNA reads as TGTGCCAGCAGTTTATCAAGGACAGGGGACTATGGCTACACCTTC. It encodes CASSLSRTGDYGYTF.

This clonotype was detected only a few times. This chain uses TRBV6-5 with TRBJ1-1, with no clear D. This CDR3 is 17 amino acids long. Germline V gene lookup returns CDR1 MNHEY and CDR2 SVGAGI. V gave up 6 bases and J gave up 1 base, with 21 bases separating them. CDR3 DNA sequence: TGTGCCAGCAGAGGCGGTTCTTTCGGGGAGGGGAACACTGAAGCTTTCTTT. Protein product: CASRGGSFGEGNTEAFF.

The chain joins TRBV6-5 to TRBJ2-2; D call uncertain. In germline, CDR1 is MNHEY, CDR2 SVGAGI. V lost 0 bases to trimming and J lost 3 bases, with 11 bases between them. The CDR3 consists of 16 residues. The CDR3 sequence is CASSYSKGSDTGELFF. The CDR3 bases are TGTGCCAGCAGTTACTCGAAAGGCTCGGACACCGGGGAGCTGTTTTTT.

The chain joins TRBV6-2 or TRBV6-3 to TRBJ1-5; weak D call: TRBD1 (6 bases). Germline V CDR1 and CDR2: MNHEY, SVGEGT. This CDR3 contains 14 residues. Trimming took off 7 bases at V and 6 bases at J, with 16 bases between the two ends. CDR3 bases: TGTGCCAGCACCCCAGGACAGAACCCTCAGCCCCAGCATTTT. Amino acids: CASTPGQNPQPQHF.

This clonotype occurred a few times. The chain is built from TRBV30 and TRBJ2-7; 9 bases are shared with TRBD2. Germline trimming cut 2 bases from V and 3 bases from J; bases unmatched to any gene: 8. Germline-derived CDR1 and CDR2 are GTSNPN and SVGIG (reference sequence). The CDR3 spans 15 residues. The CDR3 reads CAWSYVKRGDYEQYF. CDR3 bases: TGTGCCTGGAGTTATGTGAAGCGGGGGGACTACGAGCAGTACTTC.

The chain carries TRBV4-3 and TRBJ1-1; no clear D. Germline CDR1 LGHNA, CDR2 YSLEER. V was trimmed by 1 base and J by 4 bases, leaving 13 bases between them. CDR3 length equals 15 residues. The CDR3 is CASSQASGWGTEAFF. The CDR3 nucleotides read TGCGCCAGCAGCCAAGCGTCCGGTTGGGGCACTGAAGCTTTCTTT.

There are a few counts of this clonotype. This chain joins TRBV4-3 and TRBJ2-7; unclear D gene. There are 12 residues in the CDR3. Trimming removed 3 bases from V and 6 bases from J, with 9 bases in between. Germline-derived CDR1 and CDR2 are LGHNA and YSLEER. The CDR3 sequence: CASSQSPGEQYF. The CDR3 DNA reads TGCGCCAGCAGCCAGTCACCGGGCGAGCAGTACTTC.

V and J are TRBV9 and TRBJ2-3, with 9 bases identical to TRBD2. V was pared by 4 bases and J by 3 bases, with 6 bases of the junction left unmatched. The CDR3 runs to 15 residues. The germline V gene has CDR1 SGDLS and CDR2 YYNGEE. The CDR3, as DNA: TGTGCCAGCAGCTCCAAAGCGGGGGGAACAGATACGCAGTATTTT. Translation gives CASSSKAGGTDTQYF.

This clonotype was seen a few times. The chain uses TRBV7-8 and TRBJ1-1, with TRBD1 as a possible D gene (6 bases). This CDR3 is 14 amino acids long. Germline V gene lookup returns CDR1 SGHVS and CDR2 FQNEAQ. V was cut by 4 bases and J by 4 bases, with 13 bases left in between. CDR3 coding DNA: TGTGCCAGCAGCTCCTCGGGGGCAGCCACTGAAGCTTTCTTT. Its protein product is CASSSSGAATEAFF. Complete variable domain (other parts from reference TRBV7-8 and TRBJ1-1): GAGVSQSPRYKVAKRGQDVALRCDPISGHVSLFWYQQALGQGPEFLTYFQNEAQLDKSGLPSDRFFAERPEGSVSTLKIQRTQQEDSAVYLCASSSSGAATEAFFGQGTRLTVV.

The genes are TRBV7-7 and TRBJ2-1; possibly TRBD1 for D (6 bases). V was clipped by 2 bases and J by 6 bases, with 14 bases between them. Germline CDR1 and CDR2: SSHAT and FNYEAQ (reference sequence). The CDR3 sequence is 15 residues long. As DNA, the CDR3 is TGTGCCAGCAGCTTAAATCCAGGGGCGTCCAATGAGCAGTTCTTC. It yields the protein CASSLNPGASNEQFF.

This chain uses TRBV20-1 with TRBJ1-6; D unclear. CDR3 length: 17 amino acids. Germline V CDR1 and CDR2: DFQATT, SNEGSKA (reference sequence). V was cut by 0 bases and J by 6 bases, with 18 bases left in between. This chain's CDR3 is CSARDNWPGGVNSPLHF. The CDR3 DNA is TGCAGTGCTAGAGACAATTGGCCGGGAGGCGTTAATTCACCCCTCCACTTT.

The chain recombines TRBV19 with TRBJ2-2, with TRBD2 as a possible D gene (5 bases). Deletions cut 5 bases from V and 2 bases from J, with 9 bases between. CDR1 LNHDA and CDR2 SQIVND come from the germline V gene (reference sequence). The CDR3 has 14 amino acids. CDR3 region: CASSWTFNTGELFF. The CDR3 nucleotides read TGTGCCAGTAGTTGGACTTTTAACACCGGGGAGCTGTTTTTT.